These 8 T cell receptor beta chains originate from one sample sequenced in a study of blood T cell repertoires in COVID-19. Data came from immunoSEQ multiplex PCR; TCRdb stores just in-frame clones and leaves some out. This table has around 300,000 clones, approximately 84% appearing once. The sample comprised peripheral blood. The source is a woman aged 25 to 39 who had recovered from COVID-19.

V gene TRBV7-9 combines with J gene TRBJ1-1; possibly TRBD1 for D (5 bases). Germline lookup yields CDR1 SEHNR and CDR2 FQNEAQ (reference sequence). CDR3 length: 15 amino acids. V lost 5 bases and J 5 bases, leaving 18 bases between the germline ends. CDR3 nucleotides: TGTGCCAGCAGCGGAAACCAGGGAAAAGTAACTGAAGCTTTCTTT. Amino acid sequence: CASSGNQGKVTEAFF.

Comments on this clone: This sample also contains other DNA sequences that code for the same CDR3. V is TRBV5-4 and J is TRBJ2-2; 14 bases are shared with TRBD2. Trimming took 0 bases from V and 5 from J; bases not matched to a gene: 0. The V gene's germline CDR1 is SGHNT and CDR2 YYREEE (reference sequence). This CDR3 region has 16 residues. The chain's CDR3 is CASSLGLAGGTGELFF. CDR3 bases: TGTGCCAGCAGCTTGGGACTAGCGGGAGGGACCGGGGAGCTGTTTTTT. Full variable domain (rest looked up from reference TRBV5-4 and TRBJ2-2): ETGVTQSPTHLIKTRGQQVTLRCSSQSGHNTVSWYQQALGQGPQFIFQYYREEENGRGNFPPRFSGLQFPNYSSELNVNALELDDSALYLCASSLGLAGGTGELFFGEGSRLTVL.

A few counts support this clone. The chain carries TRBV6-5 and TRBJ2-7, with D perhaps matching TRBD1 (6 bases). Germline V gene data show CDR1 as MNHEY and CDR2 as SVGAGI. CDR3 length: 12 amino acids. V shed 6 bases and J shed 6 bases, with 12 bases lying between them. CDR3 in amino acids: CASSDRQGEQYF. CDR3 coding DNA: TGTGCCAGCAGCGACAGGCAAGGCGAGCAGTACTTC.

This chain uses TRBV3-1 (or the pseudogene TRBV3-2) with TRBJ2-5; 7 positions match TRBD1. The V gene end was trimmed by 1 base and the J gene end by 4 bases; junction bases not matched to a gene: 12. The CDR3 loop spans 17 amino acids. CDR1 is LGHDT and CDR2 is YNNKEL in the germline V gene (reference sequence). CDR3 protein: CASSQGSRGPVGETQYF. CDR3 sequence (DNA): TGTGCCAGCAGCCAAGGGTCTAGGGGGCCAGTGGGAGAGACCCAGTACTTC.

The gene calls are TRBV27 and TRBJ1-1; unclear D gene. CDR3 size: 13 residues. V was pared by 1 base and J by 1 base, with 4 bases between. In germline, CDR1 is MNHEY, CDR2 SMNVEV (reference sequence). The CDR3 DNA reads TGTGCCAGCAGTTTATTAAAGAACACTGAAGCTTTCTTT. Protein: CASSLLKNTEAFF.

Here the CDR3 reads CASSLGVTNEKLFF. CDR3 sequence (DNA): TGTGCCAGCAGTTTGGGAGTAACTAATGAAAAACTGTTTTTT. The chain recombines TRBV27 with TRBJ1-4; no firm D call. The CDR3 extends over 14 amino acids. Germline V gene sequence: CDR1 MNHEY, CDR2 SMNVEV (reference sequence). The ends were cut back, 3 bases at V and 1 base at J, with 6 bases in the middle.

This clone was found a few times. V usage is TRBV7-9 and J usage is TRBJ1-2, with TRBD1 matching over 7 bases. CDR3 length: 16 amino acids. J gave up 5 bases and V 7 bases, and 16 bases lay outside the gene matches. Looked up from germline, CDR1 is SEHNR and CDR2 is FQNEAQ (reference sequence). The CDR3 protein is CASTRTGKGAPYGYTF. In DNA, the CDR3 is TGTGCCAGCACCCGGACGGGGAAGGGGGCTCCATATGGCTACACCTTC.

The chain couples TRBV6-6 to TRBJ1-6, with D uncertain. Germline V gene sequence: CDR1 MNHNY, CDR2 SVGAGI (reference sequence). Deletions cut 0 bases from V and 8 bases from J, with 8 bases between. This CDR3 region has 14 residues. The CDR3 region is CASSYSKGDSPLHF. CDR3 DNA sequence: TGTGCCAGCAGTTACTCGAAAGGAGATTCACCCCTCCACTTT.